This TCR beta chain originates from a study of blood T cells in healthy people across ages. The CDR3 has 14 amino acids. CDR1 and CDR2 (germline): SEHNR, FQNEAQ (reference sequence). Combining a sample-barcoded 5' primer with a J-beta primer mix, a second PCR ran for about 7 to 12 cycles. TCRdb ran MiXCR on the 5' RACE reads and lists one entry per CDR3 protein. The sample consists of about 670,000 distinct CDR3 sequences, 40% to 45% of them appearing once. Worth noting for this clonotype: It may be a read error: a sequence one base away is much more abundant.

The gene calls are TRBV7-9 and TRBJ2-5, with D perhaps matching TRBD1 or TRBD2 (5 bases each). The DNA end lines up better with TRBJ2-7; the J call may be wrong. The clonotype was recovered from a man older than 75 in good health. Sequenced sample: blood. The CDR3 coding sequence is TGTGCCAGCAGCTTTAACATCAGGGACGGCGAGCAGTACTTC. Its translation is CASSFNIRDGEQYF.